This TCR beta chain was recovered during a study of blood T cell repertoires in COVID-19. Study members were between about 18 and 95 years old and lived in some 22 US regions. Recovery among Cohort 3 donors was established by two negative PCRs, clearance, or symptom resolution. The authors' processing: Amplified reference gene primers provided the basis for estimating nucleated cell counts. The assay was immunoSEQ multiplex PCR, and TCRdb's table has in-frame clones only and misses some. V and J calls and clone size follow that table, whereas D and trimming were derived from the DNA. The sample has 250,000 to 350,000 clones; about 85% are singletons. Germline CDR1 reads LGHDT; CDR2 reads YNNKEL (reference sequence). The V and J ends lost 4 bases and 7 bases, in that order; junction bases with no gene match: 8. The CDR3 contains 15 residues. A few counts support this clone.

The specimen was PBMCs or T cells enriched from blood (not recorded which). This TCR derives from a woman between 45 and 65 years old who had recovered from COVID-19. The gene calls are TRBV3-1 (or the pseudogene TRBV3-2) and TRBJ2-1, with TRBD2 matching 9 bases. CDR3 nucleotide sequence: TGTGCCAGCAGCCGGCCGCTAGCGGGGATGAATGAGCAGTTCTTC. It is translated as CASSRPLAGMNEQFF.